Following are 2 T cell receptor beta chains from one sample sequenced in a study of blood T cells in healthy people across ages. Next came a second PCR, run for roughly 6 to 11 cycles, which used a sample-barcoded 5' primer along with a J-beta primer mix. One entry per CDR3 protein results from TCRdb running MiXCR on the 5' RACE reads. The sample contains about 1 million distinct CDR3 sequences, over 35% of which appear only once. Sequencing was carried out using blood. Receptors were obtained from a woman aged 55-70 years in good health.

This chain uses TRBV7-2 with TRBJ2-7; D is perhaps TRBD1 (6 bases). V was trimmed by 6 bases and J by 7 bases, leaving 10 bases between them. This CDR3 is built from 11 residues. Per germline, CDR1 SGHTA and CDR2 FQGNSA. CDR3 sequence (DNA): TGTGCCAGCAGGTTACAGGGTGAGCAGTACTTC. Protein product: CASRLQGEQYF.

The chain combines TRBV6-2 or TRBV6-3 with TRBJ2-1, with TRBD2 matching 8 bases. CDR1 and CDR2 (germline): MNHEY, SVGEGT. The CDR3 sequence is 16 residues long. The V segment lost 0 bases and the J segment 6 bases; nucleotides outside the gene matches: 7. The CDR3 sequence: CASSYSSGAGANEQFF. CDR3 DNA sequence: TGTGCCAGCAGTTACTCCTCGGGAGCGGGAGCCAATGAGCAGTTCTTC.